This T cell receptor beta chain was obtained from a study of blood T cell repertoires in COVID-19. Looking at the study overall: Samples representing acute and convalescent COVID-19 were sourced from the United States, Italy and Spain.

CDR3 size: 11 residues. Germline V gene data show CDR1 as MNHNY and CDR2 as SVGAGI (reference sequence). Trimming removed 6 bases from V and 3 bases from J, with 6 bases in between. Sequencing was performed with immunoSEQ multiplex PCR; in TCRdb, only in-frame clones are kept and a portion is missing. The data hold some 70,000 clones, with 91% observed a single time. The V and J genes are TRBV6-6 and TRBJ2-7, with no clear D. The sample taken for sequencing was peripheral blood. The clonotype comes from a human donor with active COVID-19. The donor label of this sample is uncertain. The CDR3 region has the DNA TGTGCCAGCAGCCACAGCTACGAGCAGTACTTC. Translating it yields CASSHSYEQYF.